Following are 27 T cell receptor beta chains from one sample sequenced in a study of blood T cell repertoires in COVID-19. The protocol was immunoSEQ multiplex PCR, while the TCRdb copy is restricted to in-frame clones and leaves out a portion. Found here are some 110,000 clones, about four fifths of them singletons; the top ten hold 8% to 10%. The sample consisted of peripheral blood. The receptors come from a woman in her 70s with acute or convalescent COVID-19.

The rearrangement uses TRBV5-1 and TRBJ2-3, with unresolved D. The germline V and J ends were trimmed by 0 bases and 6 bases, with 14 bases remaining between them. CDR3 length equals 15 residues. Germline V gene sequence: CDR1 SGHRS, CDR2 YFSETQ. The DNA for the CDR3 is TGCGCCAGCAGCTTGGTAGGAGATTCCGGGGATACGCAGTATTTT. Amino acids: CASSLVGDSGDTQYF.

The chain links TRBV3-1 (or the pseudogene TRBV3-2) to TRBJ2-7; D is perhaps TRBD1 (7 bases). V was clipped by 4 bases and J by 4 bases, with 20 bases between them. This CDR3 comprises 16 residues. CDR1 and CDR2 (germline): LGHDT, YNNKEL (reference sequence). The CDR3 nucleotides read TGTGCCAGCAGCCCTCCCGAGCGACAGGGACTTTACGAGCAGTACTTC. This encodes CASSPPERQGLYEQYF.

The chain combines TRBV6-5 with TRBJ1-1; the match to TRBD1 covers 7 bases. The germline CDR1 and CDR2 sequences are MNHEY and SVGAGI. CDR3 length: 14 amino acids. The ends lost 6 bases at V and 4 bases at J; junction bases unmatched: 8. CDR3 in DNA: TGTGCCAGCAGGGGACAGATTTCAGCCACTGAAGCTTTCTTT. It yields the protein CASRGQISATEAFF.

The chain uses TRBV18 and TRBJ1-2; TRBD1 might be the D (6 bases). V shed 3 bases and J shed 8 bases, with 22 bases lying between them. The CDR3 runs 16 residues. Germline CDR1 and CDR2: KGHSH and LQKENI. The chain's CDR3 is CASSPRGGGAMVGYTF. The CDR3 DNA follows: TGTGCCAGCTCACCCCGGGGTGGGGGGGCAATGGTCGGCTACACCTTC.

The V gene is TRBV7-8, the J gene TRBJ1-1; D may be TRBD1 (5 bases). V shed 1 base and J shed 0 bases, with 9 bases lying between them. Looked up from germline, CDR1 is SGHVS and CDR2 is FQNEAQ. This CDR3 is built from 15 residues. CDR3 DNA: TGTGCCAGCAGCTTAGGGGGGGTCATGAACACTGAAGCTTTCTTT. It specifies CASSLGGVMNTEAFF.

The chain couples TRBV7-2 to TRBJ2-3; TRBD2 matches 9 bases. The length of the CDR3 is 16 residues. In germline, CDR1 is SGHTA, CDR2 FQGNSA. V lost 1 base and J lost 3; bases outside the gene matches: 5. The DNA of the CDR3 is TGTGCCAGCAGCTTAGGAGCGGGGGGTGAGACAGATACGCAGTATTTT. It encodes CASSLGAGGETDTQYF.

This rearrangement joins TRBV4-1 to TRBJ2-7; 11 nucleotides line up with TRBD2. This CDR3 has 18 amino acids. Germline lookup yields CDR1 MGHRA and CDR2 YSYEKL. After removal of 4 bases from V and 0 bases from J, the junction contained 11 bases not matched to a gene. The CDR3 is CASSPRSSGRPSSYEQYF. CDR3 bases: TGCGCCAGCAGCCCCCGTTCTAGCGGGAGGCCCAGCTCCTACGAGCAGTACTTC.

The chain carries TRBV28 and TRBJ1-1, with 7 bases fitting TRBD1. The V gene's germline CDR1 is MDHEN and CDR2 SYDVKM. This CDR3 region has 13 residues. The V and J ends lost 5 bases and 11 bases, in that order; junction bases with no gene match: 11. CDR3 DNA sequence: TGTGCCAGCAGTCCCGGGACAGCTTGGGGGGCTTTCTTT. Translated, it gives CASSPGTAWGAFF. Together with reference TRBV28 and TRBJ1-1, the CDR3 gives the full variable domain: DVKVTQSSRYLVKRTGEKVFLECVQDMDHENMFWYRQDPGLGLRLIYFSYDVKMKEKGDIPEGYSVSREKKERFSLILESASTNQTSMYLCASSPGTAWGAFFGQGTRLTVV.

The genes are TRBV28 and TRBJ2-7, with D possibly being TRBD2 (6 bases). The CDR3 loop spans 15 amino acids. V was trimmed by 3 bases and J by 5 bases, leaving 17 bases between them. Germline CDR1 MDHEN, CDR2 SYDVKM. The CDR3 nucleotides read TGTGCCAGCAGTTTGTCTCACCTAAGGACTAACGAGCAGTACTTC. It specifies CASSLSHLRTNEQYF.

V is TRBV4-3 and J is TRBJ2-1, with a tentative D call TRBD2 (5 bases). The germline V gene has CDR1 LGHNA and CDR2 YSLEER. V gave up 4 bases and J gave up 5 bases, with 9 bases separating them. The CDR3 consists of 13 residues. The CDR3 DNA reads as TGCGCCAGCAGCCGCGGGCCTAACAATGAGCAGTTCTTC. Protein sequence: CASSRGPNNEQFF.

The chain employs TRBV6-2 or TRBV6-3 and TRBJ1-5; D ambiguous. The CDR3 has 17 residues. Trimming took off 1 base at V and 1 base at J, with 14 bases between the two ends. Per germline, CDR1 MNHEY and CDR2 SVGEGT. In DNA, the CDR3 is TGTGCCAGCAGTTACTGGTCAGGTTACGACAGCAATCAGCCCCAGCATTTT. Encoded protein: CASSYWSGYDSNQPQHF.

The chain couples TRBV28 to TRBJ2-7; 7 nucleotides line up with TRBD2. Germline CDR1 is MDHEN and CDR2 is SYDVKM. Losses at the gene ends were 6 bases for V and 2 bases for J; bases not matched to a gene: 10. The CDR3 has 15 amino acids. The CDR3 sequence is CASRVLSGRTYEQYF. CDR3 DNA: TGTGCCAGCAGAGTCCTTAGCGGGCGAACCTACGAGCAGTACTTC.

This rearrangement joins TRBV4-1 to TRBJ1-1; D may be TRBD1 (6 bases). This CDR3 comprises 15 residues. Germline loops: CDR1 MGHRA, CDR2 YSYEKL. V shed 4 bases and J shed 1 base, with 13 bases lying between them. This CDR3 reads CASSPLDRPNTEAFF. The CDR3 nucleotides are TGCGCCAGCAGCCCCCTGGACAGACCGAACACTGAAGCTTTCTTT.

This chain joins TRBV5-4 and TRBJ2-1, with TRBD1 identical over 8 bases. Germline-derived CDR1 and CDR2 are SGHNT and YYREEE (reference sequence). V dropped 4 bases and J dropped 1; count of bases not matched to a gene: 4. The CDR3 has 15 residues. The CDR3 loop reads CASSPGGFSYNEQFF. The CDR3 bases are TGTGCCAGCAGCCCAGGGGGCTTTTCCTACAATGAGCAGTTCTTC.

The chain couples TRBV18 to TRBJ2-7; possibly TRBD1 for D (5 bases). V was shortened by 2 bases and J by 3 bases, with 14 bases between the two germline ends. The CDR3 sequence is 15 residues long. CDR1 is KGHSH and CDR2 is LQKENI in the germline V gene. The CDR3 bases are TGTGCCAGCTCACCATCCGCCCCAGGGAACTACGAGCAGTACTTC. Amino acids: CASSPSAPGNYEQYF.

The rearrangement joins TRBV7-9 to TRBJ1-4; 9 positions agree with TRBD1. With V trimmed by 4 bases and J by 7 bases, 7 bases remained unmatched. This CDR3 is built from 15 residues. Germline CDR1 SEHNR, CDR2 FQNEAQ (reference sequence). In DNA form, the CDR3 reads TGTGCCAGCAGCTCCGGACAGGGGCTGAGTGAAAAACTGTTTTTT. Translating it yields CASSSGQGLSEKLFF.

The chain has TRBV4-1 and TRBJ2-7, with D unresolved. This CDR3 region has 10 residues. Germline lookup yields CDR1 MGHRA and CDR2 YSYEKL. The germline V and J ends were trimmed by 8 bases and 6 bases, with 8 bases remaining between them. CDR3 in DNA: TGCGCCAGCCCTACCTCCGAGCAGTACTTC. Translating gives CASPTSEQYF.

This sequence joins TRBV6-1 and TRBJ1-3, with no clear D. The germline CDR1 and CDR2 sequences are MNHNS and SASEGT. The V gene lost 3 bases and the J gene lost 0 bases, with 9 bases spanning the gap. This CDR3 is 15 amino acids long. In DNA, the CDR3 is TGTGCCAGCAGTGATGCGGTAAACTCTGGAAACACCATATATTTT. It translates to CASSDAVNSGNTIYF.

This chain links TRBV2 with TRBJ2-3; 11 positions agree with TRBD2. V gave up 2 bases and J gave up 8 bases; unmatched junction bases: 6. Per the germline V gene, CDR1 is SNHLY and CDR2 is FYNNEI. The CDR3 is 15 amino acids. CDR3 sequence: CASSETSGSGGTQYF. The CDR3 nucleotides are TGTGCCAGCAGTGAAACTAGCGGGAGTGGGGGTACGCAGTATTTT.

V and J are TRBV5-1 and TRBJ2-2, with 10 bases lining up with TRBD1. Germline trimming cut 7 bases from V and 3 bases from J; bases unmatched to any gene: 6. Germline V gene sequence: CDR1 SGHRS, CDR2 YFSETQ. There are 15 residues in the CDR3. The CDR3 nucleotides read TGCGCCAGCGTACCGGGACAGGGGTACACCGGGGAGCTGTTTTTT. Its protein product is CASVPGQGYTGELFF.

This chain links TRBV29-1 with TRBJ2-1; maybe TRBD2 (6 bases). V was trimmed by 0 bases and J by 9 bases, leaving 15 bases between them. CDR3 length: 14 residues. The germline V gene has CDR1 SQVTM and CDR2 ANQGSEA. The CDR3: CSVEDTWPGGEQFF. The DNA for the CDR3 is TGCAGCGTTGAAGATACGTGGCCCGGGGGTGAGCAGTTCTTC.

The chain joins TRBV6-5 to TRBJ2-1; 12 bases align to TRBD2. The CDR3 sequence is 14 residues long. CDR1 and CDR2 from the germline V gene are MNHEY and SVGAGI. With V trimmed by 7 bases and J by 8 bases, 6 bases remained unmatched. The CDR3 here is CASTPSGRAYEQFF. The CDR3, as DNA: TGTGCCAGCACGCCTAGCGGGAGGGCCTATGAGCAGTTCTTC.

There are a few counts of this clone. This chain uses TRBV6-2 or TRBV6-3 with TRBJ1-5; the D gene is possibly TRBD1 (6 bases). Germline CDR1 and CDR2: MNHEY and SVGEGT. V shed 2 bases and J shed 12 bases, with 11 bases lying between them. This CDR3 contains 12 residues. The CDR3 region has the DNA TGTGCCAGCAGTTACCGAGAGGGGGTCCAGCATTTT. Its translation is CASSYREGVQHF.

The rearrangement links TRBV4-3 to TRBJ1-1, with D possibly being TRBD1 (5 bases). Germline V lookup: CDR1 LGHNA, CDR2 YSLEER. The V end lost 5 bases, the J end lost 4 bases, and 14 bases lay between the germline ends. The length of the CDR3 is 14 residues. The CDR3 nucleotides read TGCGCCAGCAGCACGCAGGGTGGGCGCACTGAAGCTTTCTTT. It specifies CASSTQGGRTEAFF.

V is TRBV7-9 and J is TRBJ1-2; possible D gene TRBD1, 5 bases. From germline, CDR1 is SEHNR and CDR2 FQNEAQ (reference sequence). The CDR3 spans 12 residues. The V end lost 5 bases, the J end lost 5 bases, and 9 bases lay between the germline ends. CDR3 DNA sequence: TGTGCCAGCAGCCGCGGGACTTATGGCTACACCTTC. Protein sequence: CASSRGTYGYTF.

CDR3 DNA sequence: TGCGCCAGCAGGGCGACAGGGGAGAGCACAGATACGCAGTATTTT. Translated: CASRATGESTDTQYF. The rearrangement joins TRBV10-1 to TRBJ2-3; 8 nucleotides align to TRBD1. Trimming removed 6 bases from V and 0 bases from J; junction bases left unmatched: 5. There are 15 residues in the CDR3. Germline loops: CDR1 WNHNN, CDR2 SYGVQD (reference sequence).

The chain is built from TRBV5-4 and TRBJ2-3; 8 positions match TRBD2. Per germline, CDR1 SGHNT and CDR2 YYREEE (reference sequence). The junction had 10 bases not matched to a gene; V was cut back by 7 bases and J by 0 bases. The CDR3 is 16 amino acids. The CDR3 loop reads CASSPGGGSSTDTQYF. CDR3 nucleotide sequence: TGTGCCAGCTCCCCCGGGGGGGGGAGTAGCACAGATACGCAGTATTTT.